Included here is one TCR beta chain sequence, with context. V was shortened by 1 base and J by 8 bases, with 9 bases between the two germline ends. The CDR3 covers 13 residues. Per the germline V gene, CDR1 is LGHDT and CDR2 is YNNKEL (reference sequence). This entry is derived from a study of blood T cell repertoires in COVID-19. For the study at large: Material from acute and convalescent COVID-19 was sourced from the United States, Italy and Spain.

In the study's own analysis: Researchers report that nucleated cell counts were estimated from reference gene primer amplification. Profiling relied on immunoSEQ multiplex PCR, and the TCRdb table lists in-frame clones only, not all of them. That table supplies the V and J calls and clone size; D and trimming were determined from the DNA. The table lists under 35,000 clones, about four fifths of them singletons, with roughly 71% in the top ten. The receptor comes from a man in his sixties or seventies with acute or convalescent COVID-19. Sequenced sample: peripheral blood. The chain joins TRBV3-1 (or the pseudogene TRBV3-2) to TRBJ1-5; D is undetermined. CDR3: CASSQATGEPQHF. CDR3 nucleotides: TGTGCCAGCAGCCAAGCTACGGGTGAGCCCCAGCATTTT.